The TCR beta chain described here comes from a study of beta chain features in type 1 diabetes. The CDR3 extends over 14 amino acids. Between the trimmed V and J ends, which lost 3 bases and 4 bases, there was a span of 13 bases. The germline V gene has CDR1 SGHNT and CDR2 YYREEE (reference sequence). Regarding this clone: Its antigen is unknown.

Findings and limits, study-wide: When Type 1 diabetes patients were examined, their TCRB CDR3s proved moderately but significantly shorter in all four CD4+ subsets.

Sequenced material consisted of expressed TCRB transcripts (all of the isolated RNA was reverse transcribed). The assay was immunoSEQ multiplex PCR, and TCRdb's table has in-frame clones only and misses some. Of a few hundred thousand clones detected, about 10% appear once; the ten largest clones hold 0.45% to 0.65%. Sequenced input: central memory CD4+ T cells from blood. This chain connects TRBV5-4 to TRBJ2-5; D is ambiguous. This receptor was taken from a man in his thirties or forties with type 1 diabetes. The CDR3 bases are TGTGCCAGCAGCTACCTCCAGACGCGAGAGACCCAGTACTTC. This translates into CASSYLQTRETQYF.